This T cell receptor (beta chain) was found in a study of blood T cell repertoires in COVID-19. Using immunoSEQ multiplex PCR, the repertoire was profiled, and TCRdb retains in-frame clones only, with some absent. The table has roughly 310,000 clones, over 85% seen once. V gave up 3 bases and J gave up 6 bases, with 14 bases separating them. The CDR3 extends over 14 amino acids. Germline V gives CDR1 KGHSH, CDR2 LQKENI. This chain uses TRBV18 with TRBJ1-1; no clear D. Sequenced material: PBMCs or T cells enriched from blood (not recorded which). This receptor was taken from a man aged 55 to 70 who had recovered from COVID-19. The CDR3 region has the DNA TGTGCCAGCTCACCCGGTGTTACAGTCGCTGAAGCTTTCTTT. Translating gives CASSPGVTVAEAFF.